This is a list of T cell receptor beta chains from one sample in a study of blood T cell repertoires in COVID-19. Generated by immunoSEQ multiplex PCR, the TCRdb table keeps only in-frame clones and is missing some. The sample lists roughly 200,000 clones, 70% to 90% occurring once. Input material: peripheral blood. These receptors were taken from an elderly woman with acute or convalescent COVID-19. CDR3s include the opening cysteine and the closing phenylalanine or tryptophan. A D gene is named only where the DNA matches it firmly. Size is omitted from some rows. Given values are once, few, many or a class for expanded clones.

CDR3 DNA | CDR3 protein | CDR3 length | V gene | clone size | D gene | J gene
TGTGCCAGTAGTATGGGAGGATTAGGAGAGACCCAGTACTTC | CASSMGGLGETQYF | 14 | TRBV19 | - | - | TRBJ2-5
TGCGCCAGCAGCCAAGCGGTGACAGGGGGACTTTACAATGAGCAGTTCTTC | CASSQAVTGGLYNEQFF | 17 | TRBV4-3 | - | TRBD1 | TRBJ2-1
TGTGCCAGCAGCTCAAGGGGGCAGTATAATTCACCCCTCCACTTT | CASSSRGQYNSPLHF | 15 | TRBV7-2 | - | TRBD1 | TRBJ1-6
TGCAGTGCTAGAGAACACACCGAGCAGTACTTC | CSAREHTEQYF | 11 | TRBV20-1 | - | - | TRBJ2-7
TGTGCCAGCAGCTTAGACAGGGAACACTATGGCTACACCTTC | CASSLDREHYGYTF | 14 | TRBV7-9 | - | - | TRBJ1-2
TGTGCCAGCAGTTGGGAGACAAGCTCCTACGAGCAGTACTTC | CASSWETSSYEQYF | 14 | TRBV5-4 | - | - | TRBJ2-7
TGTGCCAGCAGTTTGTTTCTGGCTAGGGGGGGGAACTATGGCTACACCTTC | CASSLFLARGGNYGYTF | 17 | TRBV28 | - | - | TRBJ1-2
TGCGCCAGCAGCCAACTTGCCGGGACAGGGGCCTACGAGCAGTACTTC | CASSQLAGTGAYEQYF | 16 | TRBV4-1 | - | TRBD1 | TRBJ2-7
TGCAGCGTTACTGCGGGGATGAACACTGAAGCTTTCTTT | CSVTAGMNTEAFF | 13 | TRBV29-1 | - | - | TRBJ1-1
TGTGCCACCTCATCCGGACAGGGGATAAATCAGCCCCAGCATTTT | CATSSGQGINQPQHF | 15 | TRBV24-1 | - | TRBD1 | TRBJ1-5
TGTGCCAGCTCACCGGGCCTGCCCGAATCTGGAAACACCATATATTTT | CASSPGLPESGNTIYF | 16 | TRBV18 | - | - | TRBJ1-3
TGTGCCAGCAGCTTAGTTATGGGACAGGGGGCGGCTTTCTTT | CASSLVMGQGAAFF | 14 | TRBV7-9 | - | TRBD1 | TRBJ1-1
TGTGCCACCGTCAGTAACTATGGCTACACCTTC | CATVSNYGYTF | 11 | TRBV24-1 | - | - | TRBJ1-2
TGTGCCAGCAGTTTTTACAGGGGGGTATCCTACGAGCAGTACTTC | CASSFYRGVSYEQYF | 15 | TRBV28 | - | TRBD1 | TRBJ2-7
TGTGCCAGCAGCCGGCAGACAGGGTCGGCCTACGAGCAGTACTTC | CASSRQTGSAYEQYF | 15 | TRBV3-1/TRBV3-2 | once | TRBD1 | TRBJ2-7
TGTGCCAGCAGCCCACAGGAGAGGATCTCACAAGCTTTCTTT | CASSPQERISQAFF | 14 | TRBV9 | - | - | TRBJ1-1
TGCGCCAGCAGCCATTCCCCCGGACAGGTTAAAACTAACTATGGCTACACCTTC | CASSHSPGQVKTNYGYTF | 18 | TRBV4-3 | - | TRBD1 | TRBJ1-2
TGCGCCAGCAGCTTCGCAGGGGATAATTCACCCCTCCACTTT | CASSFAGDNSPLHF | 14 | TRBV5-1 | - | - | TRBJ1-6
TGTGCCAGCACCTATTCTCCGGGACAGGCTTATGGCTACACCTTC | CASTYSPGQAYGYTF | 15 | TRBV7-2 | - | TRBD1 | TRBJ1-2
TGTGCCAGCAGCTTGGCGAACTCCGGGACTAGGTCCGGGGAGCTGTTTTTT | CASSLANSGTRSGELFF | 17 | TRBV5-4 | few | TRBD2 | TRBJ2-2
TGTGCCAGTAGAGATGATCCGGTCCAGCCCCAGCATTTT | CASRDDPVQPQHF | 13 | TRBV19 | - | - | TRBJ1-5
TGTGCCAGCTCACCACAGGGGGCCCGTCAGCCCCAGCATTTT | CASSPQGARQPQHF | 14 | TRBV18 | - | TRBD1 | TRBJ1-5
TGTGCCAGCAGAGCAAGAGACAGAGAAGCTTTCTTT | CASRARDREAFF | 12 | TRBV14 | - | - | TRBJ1-1
TGTGCCAGCAGCCCGGGACTAGCGGGCTACAATGAGCAGTTCTTC | CASSPGLAGYNEQFF | 15 | TRBV3-1/TRBV3-2 | - | TRBD2 | TRBJ2-1
TGTGCCAGCAGCCGCCGGACTAATAACTATGGCTACACCTTC | CASSRRTNNYGYTF | 14 | TRBV13 | - | - | TRBJ1-2
TGTGCCAGCAGCCCAGGGACAGGGTGGAAAACTGAAGCTTTCTTT | CASSPGTGWKTEAFF | 15 | TRBV7-6 | - | TRBD1 | TRBJ1-1
TGCGCCAGCAGCTTGGTACTCAGGGATGGTGGCTACACCTTC | CASSLVLRDGGYTF | 14 | TRBV5-1 | - | - | TRBJ1-2
TGTGCCAGCAGGCTAGGGAGCGGGCCCCCCACAGATACGCAGTATTTT | CASRLGSGPPTDTQYF | 16 | TRBV7-2 | once | - | TRBJ2-3
TGTGCTAGTGGCCCCGCTAGCGGGAGACTAAATGAGCAGTTCTTC | CASGPASGRLNEQFF | 15 | TRBV12-5 | - | TRBD2 | TRBJ2-1
TGTGCCAGCACCGGACAGAACACAGATACGCAGTATTTT | CASTGQNTDTQYF | 13 | TRBV25-1 | - | - | TRBJ2-3
TGTGCCAGCAGCCTGGTGGGAGGGGAAAAACTGTTTTTT | CASSLVGGEKLFF | 13 | TRBV5-6 | - | - | TRBJ1-4
TGTGCCAGCAGTTCCTTTTGGTCCGACAGACATCAAGAGACCCAGTACTTC | CASSSFWSDRHQETQYF | 17 | TRBV6-2/TRBV6-3 | - | - | TRBJ2-5
TGTGCCACCGCCGGGACAGATTACAATGAGCAGTTCTTC | CATAGTDYNEQFF | 13 | TRBV24-1 | - | TRBD1 | TRBJ2-1
TGTGCCATCTTCTTAGCCCAGTACTTC | CAIFLAQYF | 9 | TRBV25-1 | - | - | TRBJ2-5
TGTGCCAGCAGCTTAGTTTATTCAGAGACCCAGTACTTC | CASSLVYSETQYF | 13 | TRBV7-2 | - | - | TRBJ2-5
TGCGCCAGCAGCCAAGAGGTTCCGGGAGTTGGTTTATACGAGCAGTACTTC | CASSQEVPGVGLYEQYF | 17 | TRBV4-3 | - | - | TRBJ2-7
TGTGCCAGCAGGGCGACTAGCGGGAGGGCCTACGAGCAGTACTTC | CASRATSGRAYEQYF | 15 | TRBV2 | - | TRBD2 | TRBJ2-7
TGTGCCAGCAGTGGACTAGCGGGGGCCTCTGGGGCCAACGTCCTGACTTTC | CASSGLAGASGANVLTF | 17 | TRBV28 | many | TRBD2 | TRBJ2-6
TGTGCCAGTAGTATAAACAGGGGACCTTCTCTCTATGGCTACACCTTC | CASSINRGPSLYGYTF | 16 | TRBV19 | - | TRBD1 | TRBJ1-2
TGTGCCAGCAGCCAGAGGATGACAGGGTTCTATGGCTACACCTTC | CASSQRMTGFYGYTF | 15 | TRBV14 | - | TRBD1 | TRBJ1-2
TGTGCCAGCAGAACAGGGTTTAGGACCTACGAGCAGTACTTC | CASRTGFRTYEQYF | 14 | TRBV28 | - | - | TRBJ2-7